This is a list of T cell receptor beta chains from one sample in a study of patients and donors after allogeneic stem cell transplantation. TCRdb re-called the RT-PCR reads through MiXCR, storing one row per CDR3 protein. In the table there are approximately 200,000 distinct CDR3 sequences, roughly 40% of which are singletons. The source material was blood, either unsorted or a sorted T cell fraction (not recorded which). These receptors were taken from a human donor who was either an allogeneic HSCT recipient or a stem cell or donor lymphocyte infusion donor (not recorded which). It is not recorded whose cells these are; they may come from a transplant donor. CDR3s include the opening cysteine and the closing phenylalanine or tryptophan. D genes are given only for firm matches. Where a row states a size, it is once, few, many or the class of an expanded clone; other rows omit it.

D: -
size: -
V: TRBV21-1
J: TRBJ2-3
DNA: TGTGCCAGCAGCAAAGGTCGGAGCGGGAGAAGCGATACGCAGTATTTT
CDR3: CASSKGRSGRSDTQYF

D: TRBD1
size: -
V: TRBV20-1
J: TRBJ1-3
DNA: TGCAGTGCCGTAGGGACAGGGACCCGAAACACCATATATTTT
CDR3: CSAVGTGTRNTIYF

D: -
size: -
V: TRBV4-2
J: TRBJ2-1
DNA: TGTGCCAGCAGCCAAGATGCCGGAATATCATACAATGAGCAGTTCTTC
CDR3: CASSQDAGISYNEQFF

D: -
size: -
V: TRBV9
J: TRBJ2-1
DNA: TGTGCCAGCAGCGTAGATCTAACACGCTCCTACAATGAGCAGTTCTTC
CDR3: CASSVDLTRSYNEQFF

D: -
size: few
V: TRBV7-9
J: TRBJ2-7
DNA: TGTGCCAGCAGCTTGGGAGATGGCTACGAGCAGTACTTC
CDR3: CASSLGDGYEQYF

D: -
size: -
V: TRBV19
J: TRBJ2-7
DNA: TGTGCCAGTAGACCATTGGGAAAACAGGGTGGCGACGAGCAGTACTTC
CDR3: CASRPLGKQGGDEQYF

D: -
size: -
V: TRBV28
J: TRBJ2-3
DNA: TGTGCCAGCAGCCCACCAGACAGACCTGACACAGATACGCAGTATTTT
CDR3: CASSPPDRPDTDTQYF

D: -
size: -
V: TRBV12-3/TRBV12-4
J: TRBJ1-4
DNA: TGTGCCAGCAGTCCATCCCGACCCGGGACGGAAAAACTGTTTTTT
CDR3: CASSPSRPGTEKLFF

D: -
size: few
V: TRBV6-1
J: TRBJ1-6
DNA: TGTGCCAGCAGTGAAGTCATTAATTCACCCCTCCACTTT
CDR3: CASSEVINSPLHF

D: -
size: once
V: TRBV4-3
J: TRBJ1-2
DNA: TGCACCAGCAGCCAAGTGGTCCAGGGGAACTATGGCTACACCTTC
CDR3: CTSSQVVQGNYGYTF

D: -
size: once
V: TRBV5-1
J: TRBJ2-7
DNA: TGCGCCAGCAGCTTGCTCTCATCCTACGAGCAGTACTTC
CDR3: CASSLLSSYEQYF

D: TRBD1
size: few
V: TRBV12-3/TRBV12-4
J: TRBJ1-1
DNA: TGTGCCAGCAGTCCTGGGACAGCAATGAACACTGAAGCTTTCTTT
CDR3: CASSPGTAMNTEAFF

D: -
size: -
V: TRBV11-1
J: TRBJ1-6
DNA: TGTGCCAGCAGCTTCGGGACTCAGAATAATTCACCCCTCCACTTT
CDR3: CASSFGTQNNSPLHF

D: TRBD1
size: few
V: TRBV2
J: TRBJ1-5
DNA: TGTGCCAGCACGGAACAGGGGGCGCACGGCAATCAGCCCCAGCATTTT
CDR3: CASTEQGAHGNQPQHF

D: -
size: few
V: TRBV7-2
J: TRBJ1-1
DNA: TGTGCCAGCAGCTTTCAACGCTCTGAAGCTTTCTTT
CDR3: CASSFQRSEAFF

D: TRBD2
size: -
V: TRBV12-3/TRBV12-4
J: TRBJ2-5
DNA: TGTGCCAGCAGTTTATCAGCGGGGGCCCAAGAGACCCAGTACTTC
CDR3: CASSLSAGAQETQYF

D: TRBD1
size: -
V: TRBV5-1
J: TRBJ2-5
DNA: TGCGCCAGCAGCTTCCCGACAGGGGGCGTTGGGGAGACCCAGTACTTC
CDR3: CASSFPTGGVGETQYF

D: -
size: few
V: TRBV29-1
J: TRBJ1-1
DNA: TGCAGCGTCGGACAACCGAACACTGAAGCTTTCTTT
CDR3: CSVGQPNTEAFF

D: TRBD1
size: few
V: TRBV15
J: TRBJ1-5
DNA: TGTGCCACCACTCCGGACAGGGGCGCACGTCAGCCCCAGCATTTT
CDR3: CATTPDRGARQPQHF